These 17 T cell receptor beta chains share one sample of origin, sequenced in a study of cytomegalovirus exposure and HLA in healthy donors. PCR used 60 Vbeta primers and 13 Jbeta primers. Assay: immunoSEQ multiplex PCR; the TCRdb copy retains only in-frame clones and omits some. Of some 130,000 clones listed, around 83% were seen once; the top ten hold roughly 1.2%. Sequencing was done on a sample of PBMCs. These receptors all stem from a girl aged 2 to 10 in good health and CMV-seronegative.

V usage is TRBV10-2 and J usage is TRBJ2-3; 13 nucleotides align to TRBD2. The length of the CDR3 is 22 residues. The V segment lost 1 base and the J segment 2 bases; nucleotides outside the gene matches: 18. Germline V gives CDR1 WSHSY, CDR2 SAAADI. CDR3 residues: CASSEFMTGLAGDWDLTDTQYF. CDR3 nucleotide sequence: TGCGCCAGCAGTGAGTTTATGACAGGACTAGCGGGAGATTGGGATCTCACAGATACGCAGTATTTT.

The chain employs TRBV29-1 and TRBJ2-1, with D possibly matching TRBD2 (5 bases). CDR1 is SQVTM and CDR2 is ANQGSEA in the germline V gene. This CDR3 spans 14 amino acids. Trimming took 7 bases from V and 4 from J, leaving 17 bases between them. This CDR3 reads CSAEDRGRYNEQFF. In DNA form, the CDR3 reads TGCAGCGCTGAGGACCGCGGGCGGTACAATGAGCAGTTCTTC.

The chain carries TRBV23-1 and TRBJ1-4, with TRBD1 matching 7 bases. TRBV23-1 is classed as an ORF, of uncertain function. J was trimmed by 3 bases and V by 2 bases; bases with no gene match: 12. This CDR3 spans 18 amino acids. CDR3 protein: CASSQPTYRGRSNEKLFF. In DNA, the CDR3 is TGCGCCAGCAGTCAACCGACCTACAGGGGACGGTCTAATGAAAAACTGTTTTTT.

This clone was found a few times. V and J are TRBV28 and TRBJ1-5, with a weak D call TRBD1 (5 bases). Germline V lookup: CDR1 MDHEN, CDR2 SYDVKM. The CDR3 runs 14 residues. Deletions cut 0 bases from V and 4 bases from J, with 7 bases between. The CDR3 loop is CASSLWTDNQPQHF. CDR3 coding DNA: TGTGCCAGCAGTTTATGGACAGATAATCAGCCCCAGCATTTT.

V and J are TRBV10-3 and TRBJ1-1; D gene ambiguous. The CDR3 consists of 14 residues. Per the germline V gene, CDR1 is ENHRY and CDR2 is SYGVKD. V lost 2 bases, J lost 6 bases, and 13 bases lay in between. The CDR3 region is CAISEARVAPEAFF. CDR3 DNA: TGTGCCATCAGTGAGGCGAGGGTAGCGCCTGAAGCTTTCTTT.

This chain links TRBV19 with TRBJ1-1; 7 nucleotides agree with TRBD1. Germline lookup yields CDR1 LNHDA and CDR2 SQIVND (reference sequence). V shed 7 bases, J shed 2 bases, and the junction held 10 bases outside the gene matches. This CDR3 has 15 amino acids. In DNA, the CDR3 is TGTGCCAGTACCTCCTGGGACAGTTTAAACACTGAAGCTTTCTTT. Translation: CASTSWDSLNTEAFF.

Turning to this clone: The sample carries other DNA sequences with the same CDR3. The chain combines TRBV5-1 with TRBJ1-6, with TRBD1 matching 9 bases. The length of the CDR3 is 15 residues. In germline, CDR1 is SGHRS, CDR2 YFSETQ. The J segment lost 6 bases and the V segment lost 2 bases, leaving 3 bases of the junction unmatched. CDR3 in DNA: TGCGCCAGCAGCTTAGAGGGACAGGGTAATTCACCCCTCCACTTT. Translation: CASSLEGQGNSPLHF. Drawing the rest from reference TRBV5-1 and TRBJ1-6, the complete variable domain is KAGVTQTPRYLIKTRGQQVTLSCSPISGHRSVSWYQQTPGQGLQFLFEYFSETQRNKGNFPGRFSGRQFSNSRSEMNVSTLELGDSALYLCASSLEGQGNSPLHFGNGTRLTVT.

A single count supports this clone. The chain's CDR3 is CASSLADRSSYNSPLHF. The CDR3 nucleotides are TGCGCCAGCAGCTTGGCGGACAGGAGCTCCTATAATTCACCCCTCCACTTT. This rearrangement joins TRBV5-1 to TRBJ1-6; TRBD1 agrees at 7 bases. CDR3 length: 17 residues. Germline V gene sequence: CDR1 SGHRS, CDR2 YFSETQ. The trim removed 0 bases at V and 0 bases at J, leaving 3 bases unmatched.

This clone was seen just once. The V and J genes are TRBV19 and TRBJ1-1; TRBD1 matches 11 bases. Germline-derived CDR1 and CDR2 are LNHDA and SQIVND (reference sequence). The CDR3 spans 14 residues. The junction had 4 bases not matched to a gene; V was cut back by 6 bases and J by 4 bases. CDR3 loop: CASSGDRGSTEAFF. The CDR3, as DNA: TGTGCCAGTAGCGGGGACAGGGGGAGCACTGAAGCTTTCTTT.

V usage is TRBV15 and J usage is TRBJ1-4, with D tentatively TRBD1 (6 bases). CDR3 length: 14 amino acids. Germline CDR1 is LNHNV and CDR2 is YYDKDF (reference sequence). Trimming stripped 7 bases from V and 7 bases from J, with 16 bases between. CDR3 nucleotide sequence: TGTGCCACCAAGGGTGGCAGGGGTAGTGAAAAACTGTTTTTT. Amino acid sequence: CATKGGRGSEKLFF.

The chain couples TRBV2 to TRBJ2-5; D uncertain. The CDR3 length is 14 residues. The V gene lost 6 bases and the J gene lost 2 bases, with 13 bases spanning the gap. CDR1 is SNHLY and CDR2 is FYNNEI in the germline V gene. This CDR3 is CASRPVTIQETQYF. CDR3 nucleotide sequence: TGTGCCAGCAGGCCCGTTACAATACAAGAGACCCAGTACTTC.

A few counts support this clone. The rearrangement links TRBV5-4 to TRBJ2-2; possible D gene TRBD2, 6 bases. V lost 2 bases, J lost 1 base, and 9 bases lay in between. The CDR3 is 15 amino acids. Germline CDR1 is SGHNT and CDR2 is YYREEE (reference sequence). The CDR3 DNA reads TGTGCCAGCAGCTTCGGAGGGAGGAACACCGGGGAGCTGTTTTTT. Residues: CASSFGGRNTGELFF. Full variable domain (remainder filled in from reference TRBV5-4 and TRBJ2-2): ETGVTQSPTHLIKTRGQQVTLRCSSQSGHNTVSWYQQALGQGPQFIFQYYREEENGRGNFPPRFSGLQFPNYSSELNVNALELDDSALYLCASSFGGRNTGELFFGEGSRLTVL.

The genes are TRBV29-1 and TRBJ2-1, with 9 bases fitting TRBD1. Per the germline V gene, CDR1 is SQVTM and CDR2 is ANQGSEA. Trimming removed 8 bases from V and 1 base from J; junction bases left unmatched: 6. The CDR3 contains 14 residues. The CDR3 loop is CSSEGTGSYNEQFF. CDR3 DNA sequence: TGCAGCTCTGAGGGGACAGGGTCCTACAATGAGCAGTTCTTC.

The rearrangement uses TRBV27 and TRBJ1-1; 8 nucleotides align to TRBD1. Germline V gene data show CDR1 as MNHEY and CDR2 as SMNVEV (reference sequence). V was clipped by 2 bases and J by 5 bases; unmatched bases: 7. This CDR3 contains 15 residues. CDR3: CASSLRTGRGTEAFF. As DNA, the CDR3 is TGTGCCAGCAGTTTACGGACAGGGAGAGGGACTGAAGCTTTCTTT.

This clone showed up just a few times. The chain recombines TRBV7-2 with TRBJ1-1; D call uncertain. Between the trimmed V and J ends, which lost 6 bases and 7 bases, there was a span of 9 bases. This CDR3 is built from 11 residues. Germline V lookup: CDR1 SGHTA, CDR2 FQGNSA. The CDR3 bases are TGTGCCAGCAGAAGTGGACTTGAAGCTTTCTTT. It yields the protein CASRSGLEAFF. The full variable domain, its missing parts supplied by reference TRBV7-2 and TRBJ1-1, is GAGVSQSPSNKVTEKGKDVELRCDPISGHTALYWYRQSLGQGLEFLIYFQGNSAPDKSGLPSDRFSAERTGGSVSTLTIQRTQQEDSAVYLCASRSGLEAFFGQGTRLTVV.

CDR3 region: CASSDSASGGDSEQFF. In DNA form, the CDR3 reads TGTGCCAGCAGTGACTCCGCTAGCGGGGGTGACTCGGAGCAGTTCTTC. V is TRBV6-4 and J is TRBJ2-1; 10 nucleotides align to TRBD2. CDR3 length: 16 amino acids. Germline-derived CDR1 and CDR2 are MRHNA and SNTAGT. The trim removed 0 bases at V and 10 bases at J, leaving 9 bases unmatched.

The chain joins TRBV25-1 to TRBJ2-1, with TRBD2 as a possible D gene (5 bases). V lost 3 bases and J lost 1, with 10 bases in between. Germline V gene sequence: CDR1 MGHDK, CDR2 SYGVNS. CDR3 length: 15 amino acids. The CDR3 coding sequence is TGTGCCAGCAGTGAGGTAGAGGGTTCCTACAATGAGCAGTTCTTC. It yields the protein CASSEVEGSYNEQFF.